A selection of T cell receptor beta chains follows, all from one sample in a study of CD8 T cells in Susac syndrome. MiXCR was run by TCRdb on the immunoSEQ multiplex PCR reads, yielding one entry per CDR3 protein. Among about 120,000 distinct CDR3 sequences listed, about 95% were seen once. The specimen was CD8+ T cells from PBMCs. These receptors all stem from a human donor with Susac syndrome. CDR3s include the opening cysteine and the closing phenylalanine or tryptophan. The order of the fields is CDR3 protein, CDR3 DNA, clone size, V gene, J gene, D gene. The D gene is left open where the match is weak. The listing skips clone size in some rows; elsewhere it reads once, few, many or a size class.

CSARDRQGIYGYTF	TGCAGTGCTAGAGACAGACAGGGTATCTATGGCTACACCTTC	-	TRBV20-1	TRBJ1-2	TRBD1
CAWDRAGQPQHF	TGTGCCTGGGACAGGGCCGGTCAGCCCCAGCATTTT	-	TRBV30	TRBJ1-5	TRBD1
CASSGDTGELFF	TGTGCCAGCAGCGGAGACACCGGGGAGCTGTTTTTT	once	TRBV9	TRBJ2-2	-
CSASLGTGENEQYF	TGCAGTGCTAGCCTAGGGACAGGGGAAAACGAGCAGTACTTC	once	TRBV20-1	TRBJ2-7	TRBD1
CASSQDHAGLRETQYF	TGTGCCAGCAGCCAAGATCACGCAGGGCTTAGGGAGACCCAGTACTTC	-	TRBV14	TRBJ2-5	-
CASSDPPSGTGELFF	TGTGCCAGCAGTGACCCCCCGTCGGGCACCGGGGAGCTGTTTTTT	-	TRBV25-1	TRBJ2-2	-
CASSPLVAAPGNTIYF	TGTGCCAGCAGCCCCCTGGTTGCAGCACCTGGAAACACCATATATTTT	-	TRBV7-9	TRBJ1-3	-
CASSQAYREETQYF	TGTGCCAGCAGCCAAGCATACAGGGAAGAGACCCAGTACTTC	-	TRBV3-1	TRBJ2-5	-
CASSQGQGVAEQYF	TGTGCCAGCAGCCAAGGACAGGGGGTCGCCGAGCAGTACTTC	-	TRBV16	TRBJ2-7	TRBD1
CSAWRKLEESTDTQYF	TGCAGTGCTTGGCGGAAACTAGAAGAATCCACAGATACGCAGTATTTT	-	TRBV20-1	TRBJ2-3	-
CASSQDLDSRDEKLFF	TGTGCCAGCAGCCAAGACTTGGACAGCCGCGACGAAAAACTGTTTTTT	-	TRBV3-1	TRBJ1-4	-
CASSVGGGADAKNIQYF	TGTGCCAGCAGCGTAGGCGGGGGGGCCGACGCCAAAAACATTCAGTACTTC	-	TRBV9	TRBJ2-4	TRBD2
CATSRFRAGATGELFF	TGTGCCACCAGCAGGTTTCGAGCGGGGGCCACCGGGGAGCTGTTTTTT	once	TRBV15	TRBJ2-2	TRBD2
CSARGAVDRGLAPETQYF	TGCAGTGCTAGAGGGGCCGTAGACAGGGGGTTGGCCCCAGAGACCCAGTACTTC	once	TRBV20-1	TRBJ2-5	TRBD1
CSAIEREEINEQFF	TGCAGTGCTATCGAGCGGGAGGAGATAAATGAGCAGTTCTTC	-	TRBV20-1	TRBJ2-1	TRBD2
CAWSDYSGANVLTF	TGTGCCTGGAGTGATTACTCTGGGGCCAACGTCCTGACTTTC	-	TRBV30	TRBJ2-6	-
CASSPSGQGNTEAFF	TGTGCCAGCAGCCCCTCGGGACAGGGAAACACTGAAGCTTTCTTT	-	TRBV4-2	TRBJ1-1	TRBD1
CASSQGGGSNTEAFF	TGCGCCAGCAGCCAAGGGGGCGGAAGCAACACTGAAGCTTTCTTT	once	TRBV4-1	TRBJ1-1	-
CASLGQNYGYTF	TGTGCCAGCCTCGGACAGAACTATGGCTACACCTTC	-	TRBV2	TRBJ1-2	-
CASSTFDGPHVYEQYF	TGTGCCAGCAGCACATTCGACGGCCCCCACGTCTACGAGCAGTACTTC	-	TRBV9	TRBJ2-7	-
CASSLASPYEQYF	TGTGCCAGCAGTTTGGCATCTCCCTACGAGCAGTACTTC	few	TRBV27	TRBJ2-7	-
CASSYGQVNTEAFF	TGTGCCAGCAGTTACGGCCAGGTGAACACTGAAGCTTTCTTT	-	TRBV6-5	TRBJ1-1	-
CSVRGARAQYF	TGCAGCGTTCGCGGCGCAAGGGCCCAGTACTTC	-	TRBV29-1	TRBJ2-5	-
CASSQFLRTTDTQYF	TGCGCCAGCAGCCAATTTTTGCGGACTACAGATACGCAGTATTTT	-	TRBV4-1	TRBJ2-3	-
CASSLPSGGRNYEQYF	TGTGCCAGCAGCTTACCCTCGGGGGGGAGAAACTACGAGCAGTACTTC	-	TRBV7-9	TRBJ2-7	TRBD2
CASSQEWAAPRGYEKLFF	TGCGCCAGCAGCCAAGAGTGGGCCGCCCCGCGCGGTTATGAAAAACTGTTTTTT	-	TRBV4-1	TRBJ1-4	-
CASSAPETGTRQETQYF	TGTGCCAGCAGCGCGCCCGAGACCGGGACCAGACAAGAGACCCAGTACTTC	-	TRBV12-3/TRBV12-4	TRBJ2-5	-
CALKDEAGAGELFF	TGTGCCCTGAAGGACGAGGCGGGGGCCGGGGAGCTGTTTTTT	-	TRBV10-3	TRBJ2-2	TRBD2
CASGLRATEAFF	TGTGCCAGCGGTCTCAGGGCCACTGAAGCTTTCTTT	-	TRBV12-3/TRBV12-4	TRBJ1-1	-
CASTMTRYEQYF	TGTGCCAGCACTATGACGCGCTACGAGCAGTACTTC	-	TRBV6-5	TRBJ2-7	-
CASSQIQAAQQFF	TGCGCCAGCAGCCAAATTCAGGCGGCTCAGCAGTTCTTC	-	TRBV4-1	TRBJ2-1	-
CASSTASVEEETQYF	TGTGCCAGCAGTACTGCGAGCGTGGAGGAAGAGACCCAGTACTTC	-	TRBV12-3/TRBV12-4	TRBJ2-5	-
CASSQTGTGFYEQYF	TGCGCCAGCAGCCAAACCGGGACAGGGTTCTACGAGCAGTACTTC	-	TRBV4-1	TRBJ2-7	TRBD1
CATSRDRVMDEQFF	TGTGCCACCAGCAGGGACAGGGTGATGGATGAGCAGTTCTTC	-	TRBV24-1	TRBJ2-1	TRBD1
CAISTSEYNEQFF	TGTGCCATCTCGACTAGCGAGTACAATGAGCAGTTCTTC	-	TRBV10-3	TRBJ2-1	TRBD2
CASSYSGTRGWETQYF	TGTGCCAGCAGTTACTCGGGGACCCGGGGTTGGGAGACCCAGTACTTC	once	TRBV6-5	TRBJ2-5	-
CASSLDRDRVWDEQFF	TGTGCCAGCAGCTTAGATAGGGACAGGGTTTGGGATGAGCAGTTCTTC	-	TRBV11-2	TRBJ2-1	TRBD1
CAWSVAGMDNSPLHF	TGTGCCTGGAGTGTCGCAGGGATGGATAATTCACCCCTCCACTTT	-	TRBV30	TRBJ1-6	-